This T cell receptor (beta chain) was sequenced for a study of identical twins. Germline V gene data show CDR1 as MGHDK and CDR2 as SYGVNS. The germline V and J ends were trimmed by 2 bases and 3 bases, with 17 bases remaining between them. The CDR3 spans 17 residues. TCRdb recomputed calls from the 5' RACE reads with MiXCR, one row per CDR3 protein. The table has 400,000 to 550,000 distinct CDR3 sequences, 13% to 15% seen once. These sequences were also reported in another study, on yellow fever vaccine responses in identical twins.

The J gene is TRBJ2-4, the V gene TRBV25-1, with a possible D match to TRBD1 (5 bases). The sequencing input was CD4+ T cells sorted from blood. This sequence originates from a young woman in good health. The DNA for the CDR3 is TGTGCCAGCAGTGAACTTCTTCCTGAACAGGACAAAAACATTCAGTACTTC. Translated, it gives CASSELLPEQDKNIQYF.